The source of this T cell receptor (beta chain) is a study of Graves' ophthalmopathy and Graves' hyperthyroidism (dated by TCRdb to the late 2010s). In the study overall: Peripheral blood was collected at initial diagnosis, prior to any treatment. TCR beta repertoire signatures were used to distinguish Graves' ophthalmopathy from Graves' hyperthyroidism and to predict progression to ophthalmopathy. In total, around 130 blood samples were TCR-sequenced: 40 to 45 ophthalmopathy, some 72 hyperthyroidism and some 17 hyperthyroidism-to-ophthalmopathy patients. To explore V-J signatures distinguishing ophthalmopathy from hyperthyroidism, a discovery set of about a hundred patients (roughly 45 ophthalmopathy, roughly 60 stable hyperthyroidism) was enrolled. The independent validation cohort included roughly 19 hyperthyroidism patients plus 17 patients who later progressed from hyperthyroidism to ophthalmopathy. T-cell repertoires of thyroid tissue and blood were compared in several hyperthyroidism patients. Following sampling, methimazole starting at 30 mg daily was administered to hyperthyroidism patients, and high-dose intravenous methylprednisolone was administered to ophthalmopathy patients. The 100 or so discovery patients were randomly split 7:3 into training and test sets. What the authors observed across the whole study: The 13-signature model separated ophthalmopathy from stable hyperthyroidism with approximately 90% sensitivity and 81.08% specificity in cross-validation, and 80%/75% in the test set. In validation, the model predicted ophthalmopathy progression with about 71% sensitivity and about 73% specificity; fewer than 15 predicted patients were CT-confirmed with GO in a median of roughly 6.8 months. No statistical method was used to set the sample size in advance, and the investigators knew which group each participant was assigned to. Most expanded thyroid clonotypes with a frequency above 0.001 also appeared in blood, which suggests that blood repertoires may reflect the immune response in the thyroid.

The CDR3 runs 14 amino acids, cysteine and phenylalanine included. Only the CDR3 DNA is retained, 42 bases long and in frame from the first base. CDR1 GTSNPN and CDR2 SVGIG are derived from the germline V gene (reference sequence). V has 3 bases trimmed and J has 0 bases trimmed; junction bases matching no gene number 3. This clonotype was counted a few times. It has no known antigen specificity. Nothing much larger sits one base from this clone, and base qualities are not available. For repertoire sequencing, TCR beta CDR3 regions were amplified from RNA transcripts. The first round was an RT-PCR using HTBI primers with the Qiagen OneStep RT-PCR kit, and this first round was followed by a second-round multiplex PCR, then size selection and purification. The libraries underwent paired-end sequencing with 100 bp reads on an Illumina HiSeq2000. As for the original processing: SOAPnuke was used to process the reads, throwing out any read that had adapters, had uncalled bases, had a mean Phred below 15, or lacked an exact constant-primer or identifier match. COPE v1.2.5 was used to merge the high-quality paired reads. Clonotypes were defined as unique nucleotide sequences and were aligned to IMGT TRB V, D and J references using MiTCR v1.1. Only V-J combinations with frequency above 0.0001 were analysed, covering approximately 99% of repertoires. For each V-J combination, a TCR clonal expansion and chaos score was defined as F50 clonal expansion divided by the chaos observed in the TCRdist matrix. Welch's t-statistics and random forest were used to reduce the features to 13 V-J combinations, which were then used as input to a naive Bayes classifier. Thyroid-blood repertoire similarity was quantified with the Morisita-Horn index. TCRdb's own reprocessing of the public reads used fastp at Q25 and MiXCR and kept productive beta chains. Each CDR3 protein appears once, grouped with its most common genes and DNA. The V and J calls were determined by TCRdb, not by the authors. Counted in this sample were hundreds of thousands of distinct CDR3 sequences; 20% to 25% of them appeared once. In total, the top ten clones hold more than 2.5% of the sample.

Stable hyperthyroidism was defined as no progression to ophthalmopathy within 18 months of follow-up. Hyperthyroidism patients were newly diagnosed, with disease duration under 2 months, and aged 18 to 65 years. Patients with other autoimmune diseases, uncontrolled infections, pregnancy or lactation were excluded. Diagnosis relied on clinical symptoms, serum thyroxine, TRAb, thyroid ultrasound and orbital computed tomography. Using Ficoll-Paque density gradient centrifugation, PBMCs were isolated from less than 11 ml of fresh peripheral blood. Trizol reagent was used to extract the total RNA, and its quality was then checked on an Agilent 2100 Bioanalyzer.

The specimen was peripheral blood. The chain links TRBV30 with TRBJ1-1; the central 8 bases match TRBD1. This sequence was found in a woman aged 18 to 35 with stable Graves' hyperthyroidism. Donor details come from another sample of the same person, matched by shared clones. The base sequence is TGTGCCTGGAGCCGGACAGGGTTGAACACTGAAGCTTTCTTT. The resulting protein is CAWSRTGLNTEAFF.